This T cell receptor (beta chain) was identified during a study of cytotoxic CD8 clonotypes in ibrutinib-treated CLL. Across the whole study: IGHV unmutated about 17; relapsed/refractory 11; treatment-naive under 16. Median treatment time before response sampling was 12 months, range 6 to 36.

Assay: immunoSEQ multiplex PCR; the TCRdb copy retains only in-frame clones and omits some. The sample holds over 200,000 clones; 65% to 80% are singletons and the top ten take about 6%. To note about this clone: Antigen unknown.

General study findings and limits: Public clonotypes showed up rarely, and on treatment they shrank or held steady. Clonality increased at ibrutinib response, then returned toward baseline at progression.

V lost 3 bases and J 7 bases, leaving 9 bases between the germline ends. The germline CDR1 and CDR2 sequences are LNHDA and SQIVND (reference sequence). This CDR3 is 13 amino acids long. The material sequenced was PBMCs, taken after 12 months of ibrutinib treatment. This sequence originates from a human donor with chronic lymphocytic leukemia. The chain combines TRBV19 with TRBJ1-4, with no clear D. The CDR3 sequence: CASSIRTGEKLFF. CDR3 bases: TGTGCCAGTAGTATCCGGACGGGTGAAAAACTGTTTTTT.